The 27 T cell receptor beta chains in this list originate from one sample, sequenced in a study of OX40 agonist ivuxolimab in advanced cancers. Measured with immunoSEQ multiplex PCR; TCRdb has only the in-frame clones, and not every one. The profile shows tens of thousands of clones, about 89% of them singletons. The source material was CD4+ or CD8+ T cells sorted from blood, sampled in a trial of the OX40 agonist ivuxolimab. The receptors here all came from an adult with an advanced solid tumor such as melanoma, head and neck, liver or kidney cancer.

The chain joins TRBV29-1 to TRBJ1-4; D is unclear. Germline loops: CDR1 SQVTM, CDR2 ANQGSEA. The CDR3 contains 12 residues. V lost 3 bases, J lost 8 bases, and 10 bases lay in between. CDR3 sequence: CSVEAVGEKLFF. The CDR3 nucleotides read TGCAGCGTTGAGGCGGTCGGGGAAAAACTGTTTTTT.

This chain uses TRBV7-2 with TRBJ2-4; D is uncertain. Germline loops: CDR1 SGHTA, CDR2 FQGNSA. Trimming removed 3 bases at V and 8 bases at J, with 8 bases between. There are 12 residues in the CDR3. The DNA of the CDR3 is TGTGCCAGCAGCTTGGAGTGGGACATTCAGTACTTC. The encoded protein is CASSLEWDIQYF.

The V and J genes are TRBV2 and TRBJ1-4, with D maybe TRBD1 (5 bases). This CDR3 is built from 15 residues. The germline gives CDR1 SNHLY, CDR2 FYNNEI. Trimming cost V 2 bases and J 3 bases, with 10 bases left between them. The DNA for the CDR3 is TGTGCCAGCAGTGAAAGGAGGGGCCCTAATGAAAAACTGTTTTTT. Translation gives CASSERRGPNEKLFF.

The chain couples TRBV7-2 to TRBJ2-5, with D perhaps matching TRBD1 or TRBD2 (6 bases each). V lost 5 bases, J lost 12 bases, and 13 bases lay in between. Germline V gene sequence: CDR1 SGHTA, CDR2 FQGNSA. This CDR3 contains 11 residues. CDR3 sequence (DNA): TGTGCCAGCAGCGTCGGGGGCAGGGAGTACTTC. Translating gives CASSVGGREYF.

The gene calls are TRBV23-1 and TRBJ2-1, with a possible D match to TRBD1 (6 bases). TRBV23-1 is treated as an ORF (open reading frame) with a function not yet certain. V lost 2 bases to trimming and J lost 4 bases, with 15 bases between them. CDR3 length: 16 amino acids. CDR3 region: CASSQGNRVLYNEQFF. DNA for the CDR3: TGCGCCAGCAGTCAAGGGAACAGGGTACTGTACAATGAGCAGTTCTTC.

This sequence joins TRBV15 and TRBJ1-1; no clear D gene. The CDR3 contains 11 residues. The germline CDR1 and CDR2 sequences are LNHNV and YYDKDF (reference sequence). V was cut by 7 bases and J by 1 base, with 4 bases left in between. The CDR3 DNA reads TGTGCCACCAAGGGGAACACTGAAGCTTTCTTT. Translation: CATKGNTEAFF.

This chain joins TRBV28 and TRBJ1-2; D not resolved. Looked up from germline, CDR1 is MDHEN and CDR2 is SYDVKM. V lost 2 bases and J 4 bases, leaving 14 bases between the germline ends. This CDR3 has 15 residues. CDR3 nucleotides: TGTGCCAGCAGTTTAGTATTCCCGACAATCTATGGCTACACCTTC. This sequence encodes CASSLVFPTIYGYTF.

The CDR3 loop reads CASSLSLAGGPSGNEQFF. As DNA, the CDR3 is TGTGCCAGCAGTTTATCTCTAGCGGGAGGGCCGAGCGGCAATGAGCAGTTCTTC. V gene TRBV27 combines with J gene TRBJ2-1, with 12 positions matching TRBD2. Germline V gives CDR1 MNHEY, CDR2 SMNVEV (reference sequence). The CDR3 runs 18 residues. V lost 0 bases to trimming and J lost 6 bases; unmatched junction nucleotides: 9.

For the CDR3, the DNA is TGTGCCAGCAGCGTTTCGAGCGGGGAAACGAACACCGGGGAGCTGTTTTTT. The encoded protein is CASSVSSGETNTGELFF. The V call is TRBV9, the J call TRBJ2-2, with TRBD2 matching over 7 bases. With V trimmed by 2 bases and J by 0 bases, 7 bases remained unmatched. From germline, CDR1 is SGDLS and CDR2 YYNGEE. The CDR3 spans 17 residues.

The chain's CDR3 is CASKGQYNEQFF. For the CDR3, the DNA is TGTGCCAGTAAAGGACAATACAATGAGCAGTTCTTC. V and J are TRBV19 and TRBJ2-1, with D tentatively TRBD1 (5 bases). CDR1 and CDR2 (germline): LNHDA, SQIVND (reference sequence). With 7 bases removed from V and 4 bases from J, the gap between germline ends came to 8 bases. This CDR3 is 12 amino acids long. The whole variable domain, remainder taken from reference TRBV19 and TRBJ2-1, is DGGITQSPKYLFRKEGQNVTLSCEQNLNHDAMYWYRQDPGQGLRLIYYSQIVNDFQKGDIAEGYSVSREKKESFPLTVTSAQKNPTAFYLCASKGQYNEQFFGPGTRLTVL.

About this clone: Germline and junction disagree at one end, which may indicate a read error. The chain has TRBV7-7 and TRBJ2-1; a possible D gene is TRBD2 (6 bases). The germline V gene has CDR1 SSHAT and CDR2 FNYEAQ (reference sequence). CDR3 length equals 14 residues. CDR3 protein: CASSLRLASVEQFF. CDR3 DNA sequence: TGTGCTAGCAGCTTAAGGCTAGCGAGCGTCGAGCAGTTCTTC. The whole variable domain, remainder taken from reference TRBV7-7 and TRBJ2-1, is GAGVSQSPRYKVTKRGQDVTLRCDPISSHATLYWYQQALGQGPEFLTYFNYEAQPDKSGLPSDRFSAERPEGSISTLTIQRTEQRDSAMYRCASSLRLASVEQFFGPGTRLTVL.

This chain joins TRBV5-1 and TRBJ2-1; TRBD1 is a possible D gene (5 bases). From germline, CDR1 is SGHRS and CDR2 YFSETQ. Trimming took off 6 bases at V and 3 bases at J, with 7 bases between the two ends. The CDR3 totals 12 residues. The CDR3 region has the DNA TGCGCCAGCATAGGGGTCTACAATGAGCAGTTCTTC. It yields the protein CASIGVYNEQFF.

The chain carries TRBV2 and TRBJ2-7; D is undetermined. This CDR3 is 14 amino acids long. Trimming removed 8 bases at V and 0 bases at J, with 14 bases between. The germline gives CDR1 SNHLY, CDR2 FYNNEI. This CDR3 reads CASPLARPSYEQYF. CDR3 DNA sequence: TGTGCCAGCCCTTTGGCAAGGCCCTCCTACGAGCAGTACTTC.

The chain combines TRBV25-1 with TRBJ2-5; 8 positions agree with TRBD1. V lost 3 bases, J lost 5 bases, and 8 bases stayed unmatched. Germline V gene data show CDR1 as MGHDK and CDR2 as SYGVNS. This CDR3 has 15 amino acids. The CDR3 DNA reads as TGTGCCAGCAGTGACCCGGACAGGGTCAGGGAGACCCAGTACTTC. Residues: CASSDPDRVRETQYF.

This clone was counted a single time. The chain links TRBV6-6 to TRBJ1-5; D possibly corresponds to TRBD1 (6 bases). Germline V lookup: CDR1 MNHNY, CDR2 SVGAGI (reference sequence). The CDR3 runs to 14 residues. Trimming removed 8 bases from V and 3 bases from J, with 14 bases in between. The chain's CDR3 is CASAIQGNNQPQHF. The DNA of the CDR3 is TGTGCCAGCGCAATACAGGGTAACAATCAGCCCCAGCATTTT.

This chain joins TRBV28 and TRBJ2-7; TRBD1 matches 7 bases. The CDR3 is made up of 16 amino acids. The junction had 17 bases not matched to a gene; V was cut back by 6 bases and J by 6 bases. CDR1 and CDR2 (germline): MDHEN, SYDVKM. Here the CDR3 reads CASSPGTQGQHAEQYF. As DNA, the CDR3 is TGTGCCAGCAGCCCCGGGACCCAGGGACAGCATGCCGAGCAGTACTTC.

V gene TRBV11-2 combines with J gene TRBJ1-5, with 7 bases identical to TRBD1. The V and J ends lost 3 bases and 11 bases, in that order; junction bases with no gene match: 4. From germline, CDR1 is SGHAT and CDR2 FQNNGV. CDR3 length: 12 amino acids. The CDR3 DNA follows: TGTGCCAGCAGCTTGACAGGGCGGGCCCAGCATTTT. This sequence encodes CASSLTGRAQHF.

The rearrangement joins TRBV7-3 to TRBJ2-1; 11 bases agree with TRBD1. V was clipped by 4 bases and J by 4 bases; unmatched bases: 3. This CDR3 spans 15 amino acids. CDR1 and CDR2 (germline): SGHTA, FQGTGA. The CDR3 loop reads CASSSGDRGYNEQFF. The CDR3 DNA follows: TGTGCCAGCAGCTCTGGGGACAGGGGGTACAATGAGCAGTTCTTC.

This rearrangement joins TRBV2 to TRBJ2-3; TRBD1 matches at 7 bases. CDR1 is SNHLY and CDR2 is FYNNEI in the germline V gene. Trimming at V came to 6 bases and at J to 3 bases, leaving 6 bases not matched to a gene. The CDR3 consists of 14 residues. The CDR3 DNA is TGTGCCAGCAGGAGGGACAGACCTACAGATACGCAGTATTTT. Translating it yields CASRRDRPTDTQYF.

J is TRBJ1-3 and V is TRBV5-8, with 8 positions matching TRBD1. Germline CDR1 is SGHTS and CDR2 is YDEGEE. This CDR3 region has 15 residues. Unmatched junction bases numbered 6, after V lost 3 bases and J lost 4 bases. The DNA for the CDR3 is TGTGCCAGCAGCTACGAACAGGGGGTGGGAAACACCATATATTTT. Translating it yields CASSYEQGVGNTIYF.

The chain combines TRBV20-1 with TRBJ1-1; D gene ambiguous. The length of the CDR3 is 11 residues. With 0 bases removed from V and 1 base from J, the gap between germline ends came to 0 bases. Germline CDR1 and CDR2: DFQATT and SNEGSKA (reference sequence). CDR3 nucleotides: TGCAGTGCTAGAGAGAACACTGAAGCTTTCTTT. Its protein product is CSARENTEAFF.

The chain couples TRBV7-2 to TRBJ1-1, with 7 bases aligning to TRBD1. The CDR3 has 15 residues. V dropped 5 bases and J dropped 2; count of bases not matched to a gene: 8. Looked up from germline, CDR1 is SGHTA and CDR2 is FQGNSA. Here the CDR3 reads CASSGRQGPNTEAFF. For the CDR3, the DNA is TGTGCCAGCAGCGGTAGACAGGGCCCCAACACTGAAGCTTTCTTT.

The chain couples TRBV29-1 to TRBJ1-1; no clear D. CDR3 size: 10 residues. Germline V gene sequence: CDR1 SQVTM, CDR2 ANQGSEA. V dropped 3 bases and J dropped 8 bases, with 7 bases sitting between them. The CDR3 DNA sequence: TGCAGCGTTGAGGAAGGGGAAGCTTTCTTT. Translating it yields CSVEEGEAFF. Using reference TRBV29-1 and TRBJ1-1 for the parts outside the CDR3, the full variable domain is SAVISQKPSRDICQRGTSLTIQCQVDSQVTMMFWYRQQPGQSLTLIATANQGSEATYESGFVIDKFPISRPNLTFSTLTVSNMSPEDSSIYLCSVEEGEAFFGQGTRLTVV.

The rearrangement uses TRBV10-2 and TRBJ1-1, with D tentatively TRBD1 (5 bases). From germline, CDR1 is WSHSY and CDR2 SAAADI. The CDR3 extends over 12 amino acids. Trimming cost V 9 bases and J 5 bases, with 13 bases left between them. The CDR3 DNA sequence: TGCGCCAGTCACAGCGAGGGGACTGAAGCTTTCTTT. It yields the protein CASHSEGTEAFF.

V gene TRBV9 combines with J gene TRBJ1-5, with TRBD1 as a possible D gene (6 bases). The CDR3 is 14 residues long. Germline V CDR1 and CDR2: SGDLS, YYNGEE. Trimming took off 9 bases at V and 5 bases at J, with 18 bases between the two ends. The CDR3 reads CANTDRMADQPQHF. In nucleotides, the CDR3 is TGTGCCAACACCGACAGGATGGCTGATCAGCCCCAGCATTTT.

The genes are TRBV28 and TRBJ2-3; 9 positions agree with TRBD2. The ends lost 6 bases at V and 6 bases at J; junction bases unmatched: 10. The CDR3 spans 15 residues. Germline loops: CDR1 MDHEN, CDR2 SYDVKM. DNA for the CDR3: TGTGCCAGCAGCTCCCCCGGACTAGCGTCGGATACGCAGTATTTT. Amino acid sequence: CASSSPGLASDTQYF.

The V gene is TRBV19, the J gene TRBJ1-5; possible D gene TRBD1, 5 bases. The CDR3 contains 15 residues. V dropped 4 bases and J dropped 3 bases, with 13 bases sitting between them. CDR1 and CDR2 (germline): LNHDA, SQIVND (reference sequence). The DNA of the CDR3 is TGTGCCAGTAGTAAACTGACAGACTACAATCAGCCCCAGCATTTT. Its translation: CASSKLTDYNQPQHF.